This entry lists 23 T cell receptor beta chains sequenced from one sample in a study of blood T cells in healthy people across ages. For the second PCR, which ran for roughly 6 to 11 cycles, a sample-barcoded 5' primer and a J-beta primer mix were used. Each CDR3 protein is one row after TCRdb ran MiXCR on the 5' RACE reads. This table has just under 550,000 distinct CDR3 sequences, around 24% appearing once. These records were also assigned to another study, of T cells of mothers and their children.

Source material: blood. Receptor source: a boy aged 5-17 years in good health.

This clonotype occurred many times. The V and J genes are TRBV27 and TRBJ2-7, with 7 bases identical to TRBD2. This CDR3 spans 13 amino acids. J was trimmed by 7 bases and V by 2 bases; bases with no gene match: 5. Germline V lookup: CDR1 MNHEY, CDR2 SMNVEV (reference sequence). CDR3 nucleotide sequence: TGTGCCAGCAGTTTAGCGGGAGCGGGGGAGCAGTACTTC. This encodes CASSLAGAGEQYF.

The chain recombines TRBV4-1 with TRBJ2-7; D is uncertain. The V end was cut by 2 bases, the J end by 6 bases, with 5 bases between. There are 11 residues in the CDR3. Germline values: CDR1 MGHRA, CDR2 YSYEKL. The CDR3 is CASSQNSEQYF. CDR3 nucleotide sequence: TGCGCCAGCAGCCAAAATAGCGAGCAGTACTTC.

The chain uses TRBV6-4 and TRBJ2-3, with TRBD2 identical over 8 bases. CDR1 and CDR2 from the germline V gene are MRHNA and SNTAGT. The CDR3 runs to 16 residues. Losses at the gene ends were 0 bases for V and 2 bases for J; bases not matched to a gene: 4. The CDR3: CASSDSGTRNTDTQYF. The CDR3 nucleotides are TGTGCCAGCAGTGACTCGGGGACTAGGAACACAGATACGCAGTATTTT.

The chain couples TRBV6-5 to TRBJ2-7; D tentatively fits TRBD1 or TRBD2 (5 bases each). CDR1 and CDR2 from the germline V gene are MNHEY and SVGAGI. With 2 bases removed from V and 4 bases from J, the gap between germline ends came to 12 bases. The CDR3 has 14 residues. CDR3 nucleotides: TGTGCCAGCAGTTACGAGGGGATGGGATACGAGCAGTACTTC. Residues: CASSYEGMGYEQYF.

This clonotype turned up a few times. V is TRBV10-3 and J is TRBJ2-1, with 8 bases fitting TRBD2. Germline V gene lookup returns CDR1 ENHRY and CDR2 SYGVKD. This CDR3 comprises 18 residues. Unmatched junction bases numbered 13, after V lost 2 bases and J lost 4 bases. In DNA form, the CDR3 reads TGTGCCATCAGTGAGGAGGGGGGCGGGGGGCTTTATTACAATGAGCAGTTCTTC. Translation: CAISEEGGGGLYYNEQFF.

This chain uses TRBV3-1 with TRBJ2-2; a weak D match, TRBD1 (6 bases). The V end was cut by 0 bases, the J end by 6 bases, with 8 bases between. The CDR3 runs 14 residues. Germline V CDR1 and CDR2: LGHDT, YNNKEL (reference sequence). CDR3 in DNA: TGTGCCAGCAGCCAAGATCGGACAGCCGGGGAGCTGTTTTTT. Its protein product is CASSQDRTAGELFF.

This clonotype showed up just a few times. V usage is TRBV7-3 and J usage is TRBJ2-5; D gene ambiguous. The DNA end is a closer match to TRBJ2-7, so the J assignment may be wrong. CDR1 is SGHTA, CDR2 FQGTGA, per germline. This CDR3 region has 13 residues. CDR3 bases: TGTGCCAGCAGCTTAGTCGGCTCTGGCGAGCAGTACTTC. This codes for CASSLVGSGEQYF.

This chain connects TRBV24-1 to TRBJ2-5; D unresolved. The CDR3 extends over 11 amino acids. The V gene's germline CDR1 is KGHDR and CDR2 SFDVKD. V was cut by 8 bases and J by 3 bases, with 6 bases left in between. The CDR3 here is CATTQKETQYF. DNA for the CDR3: TGTGCCACCACACAGAAAGAGACCCAGTACTTC.

The chain links TRBV14 to TRBJ2-5; D possibly corresponds to TRBD1 (7 bases). Trimming stripped 4 bases from V and 11 bases from J, with 17 bases between. The germline CDR1 and CDR2 sequences are SGHDN and FVKESK. The length of the CDR3 is 13 residues. The DNA of the CDR3 is TGTGCCAGCAGCCGCGGGACAGTTGGGGAGCAGTACTTC. Translating it yields CASSRGTVGEQYF.

This clonotype has at least ten counts. The rearrangement joins TRBV28 to TRBJ2-1; D gene uncertain. The CDR3 totals 14 residues. Germline CDR1 and CDR2: MDHEN and SYDVKM. Between the trimmed V and J ends, which lost 6 bases and 0 bases, there was a span of 9 bases. As DNA, the CDR3 is TGTGCCAGCAGCCACCCAAGCTCCTACAATGAGCAGTTCTTC. Residues: CASSHPSSYNEQFF.

V is TRBV27 and J is TRBJ2-5; no definite D call. This CDR3 contains 13 residues. V lost 3 bases, J lost 9 bases, and 14 bases lay in between. The germline CDR1 and CDR2 sequences are MNHEY and SMNVEV (reference sequence). CDR3 nucleotides: TGTGCCAGCAGTTTGTCCAGTAAATTGGCCCAGTACTTC. This codes for CASSLSSKLAQYF.

The chain has TRBV2 and TRBJ1-2; the match to TRBD1 covers 9 bases. The V and J ends lost 6 bases and 7 bases, in that order; junction bases with no gene match: 15. CDR1 is SNHLY, CDR2 FYNNEI, per germline. This CDR3 contains 16 residues. The CDR3 DNA is TGTGCCAGCAGCAGGGGTAAGGGACAGGGCTTCGGTGGCTACACCTTC. This sequence encodes CASSRGKGQGFGGYTF.

The rearrangement links TRBV27 to TRBJ2-3, with D perhaps TRBD1 or TRBD2 (7 bases each). CDR1 is MNHEY, CDR2 SMNVEV, per germline (reference sequence). V was cut by 4 bases and J by 2 bases, with 16 bases left in between. The CDR3 sequence is 16 residues long. CDR3 residues: CASSSQGRGPTDTQYF. The CDR3 DNA reads TGTGCCAGCAGTTCCCAGGGGAGGGGGCCCACAGATACGCAGTATTTT.

About this clonotype itself: An end of the junction differs from the germline gene, which may be a read error. The chain links TRBV7-9 to TRBJ2-5; TRBD2 is a possible D gene (6 bases). The CDR3 runs to 17 residues. Per germline, CDR1 SEHNR and CDR2 FQNEAQ (reference sequence). The CDR3 is CASSSLWGDENQETRYF. The CDR3, as DNA: TGTGCCAGCAGCTCGCTCTGGGGGGACGAAAACCAAGAGACCCGGTACTTC.

The rearrangement joins TRBV4-2 to TRBJ1-4; 7 bases align to TRBD1. The germline V gene encodes CDR1 LGHNA and CDR2 YNFKEQ. After removal of 4 bases from V and 5 bases from J, the junction contained 7 bases not matched to a gene. The CDR3 contains 15 residues. DNA of the CDR3: TGTGCCAGCAGCCGGTCCGCGGGACAGAATGAAAAACTGTTTTTT. Its protein is CASSRSAGQNEKLFF.

CDR3: CASSPWGSGAPLEPQHF. DNA for the CDR3: TGTGCCAGCAGTCCCTGGGGGTCAGGGGCCCCCCTGGAACCCCAGCATTTT. The chain uses TRBV28 and TRBJ1-5; D is perhaps TRBD1 (6 bases). Germline V gene data show CDR1 as MDHEN and CDR2 as SYDVKM. CDR3 length: 17 amino acids. The ends were cut back, 5 bases at V and 10 bases at J, with 27 bases in the middle.

This chain uses TRBV4-3 with TRBJ2-7; D unresolved. The germline CDR1 and CDR2 sequences are LGHNA and YSLEER. Trimming left V 0 bases short and J 0 bases short, with 9 bases between. The CDR3 is 15 residues long. This chain's CDR3 is CASSQDRVSSYEQYF. CDR3 coding DNA: TGCGCCAGCAGCCAAGATAGGGTTAGCTCCTACGAGCAGTACTTC.

The table lists this clonotype with a few counts. The genes are TRBV6-2 or TRBV6-3 and TRBJ1-1; no reliable D call. V lost 0 bases to trimming and J lost 7 bases, with 6 bases between them. Germline-derived CDR1 and CDR2 are MNHEY and SVGEGT. The CDR3 is made up of 12 amino acids. Here the CDR3 reads CASSYSDGEAFF. The CDR3 bases are TGTGCCAGCAGTTACTCCGACGGTGAAGCTTTCTTT.

The rearrangement links TRBV20-1 to TRBJ2-5, with D perhaps matching TRBD1 (5 bases). The CDR3 length is 14 residues. Germline V gene lookup returns CDR1 DFQATT and CDR2 SNEGSKA (reference sequence). The V gene lost 1 base and the J gene lost 5 bases, with 14 bases spanning the gap. Here the CDR3 reads CSARGVGLGETQYF. CDR3 coding DNA: TGCAGTGCTAGAGGTGTGGGGCTAGGGGAGACCCAGTACTTC.

This clonotype showed up just a few times. The V call is TRBV7-6, the J call TRBJ2-3; 8 bases line up with TRBD2. CDR3 length equals 15 residues. V was pared by 5 bases and J by 2 bases, with 6 bases of the junction left unmatched. Germline CDR1 is SGHVS and CDR2 is FNYEAQ. CDR3 nucleotide sequence: TGTGCCAGCAGCCGACGGGGGGGACTCACAGATACGCAGTATTTT. Amino acid sequence: CASSRRGGLTDTQYF.

This chain links TRBV27 with TRBJ2-1; the match to TRBD2 covers 8 bases. The junction had 6 bases not matched to a gene; V was cut back by 6 bases and J by 8 bases. The length of the CDR3 is 13 residues. The germline V gene encodes CDR1 MNHEY and CDR2 SMNVEV (reference sequence). The CDR3 here is CASSLAGTHEQFF. CDR3 coding DNA: TGTGCCAGCAGCTTAGCGGGAACCCATGAGCAGTTCTTC.

This clonotype was counted between two and nine times. The V gene is TRBV30, the J gene TRBJ1-1; perhaps TRBD1 as D (5 bases). CDR1 and CDR2 (germline): GTSNPN, SVGIG (reference sequence). Trimming shortened V by 0 bases and J by 6 bases, and 14 bases separated the two germline ends. The CDR3 extends over 14 amino acids. The CDR3 nucleotides read TGTGCCTGGAGTGTTCTAAGGGGTAGAGCTGAAGCTTTCTTT. This gives the protein CAWSVLRGRAEAFF.

The V gene is TRBV4-3, the J gene TRBJ2-3, with TRBD2 matching 7 bases. Germline CDR1 and CDR2: LGHNA and YSLEER. This CDR3 has 16 amino acids. Trimming cost V 1 base and J 4 bases; bases outside gene matches: 8. Here the CDR3 reads CASSQVGGGAADTQYF. CDR3 coding DNA: TGCGCCAGCAGCCAAGTGGGCGGGGGAGCGGCAGATACGCAGTATTTT.